This T cell receptor (beta chain) was profiled in a study of control samples from healthy donors and cancer patients. Sequencing used immunoSEQ multiplex PCR; TCRdb keeps in-frame clones, though not all of them. The repertoire has under 70,000 clones, 88% of them found once; the top ten carry approximately 4%. This CDR3 is built from 15 residues. Germline values: CDR1 SQVTM, CDR2 ANQGSEA. V lost 0 bases and J lost 1; bases outside the gene matches: 2. What was sequenced was blood. This chain connects TRBV29-1 to TRBJ2-1, with 8 bases that match TRBD1. The receptor's source is a man in his fifties or sixties in good health. Written as DNA, the CDR3 is TGCAGCGTTGAAGATAGGGACAGGTCCTACAATGAGCAGTTCTTC. It encodes CSVEDRDRSYNEQFF.